This TCR beta chain was obtained from a study of shared clonotypes between healthy human individuals. Between the trimmed V and J ends, which lost 6 bases and 4 bases, there was a span of 9 bases. This CDR3 is built from 13 residues. Germline V CDR1 and CDR2: WSHSY, SAAADI. The method was immunoSEQ multiplex PCR; TCRdb's version includes in-frame clones alone and lacks a portion of them. Of 2 million to 2.5 million clones listed, nearly 97% were seen once; the top ten hold approximately 0.13%. The chain recombines TRBV10-2 with TRBJ2-2; perhaps TRBD1 as D (5 bases). The sample was naive CD4+ T cells sorted from blood. Subset indicated: CD45RA+ positively selected. This receptor was identified in a man aged 18-30 years in good health. The CDR3 region has the DNA TGCGCCAGCAGGCAGGGTCCCACCGGGGAGCTGTTTTTT. Its protein is CASRQGPTGELFF.